This T cell receptor beta chain was found in a study of cytomegalovirus exposure and HLA in healthy donors. With 5 bases clipped from V and 7 bases from J, the junction kept 6 bases outside the gene matches. Germline CDR1 reads LGHNA; CDR2 reads YSLEER. The CDR3 contains 15 residues. Libraries were prepared by immunoSEQ multiplex PCR; TCRdb keeps only in-frame clonotypes and omits some of them. The sample contains around 200,000 clones, 84% of which appear only once. The receptor's source is a woman younger than 35 in good health and CMV-seropositive. Sequencing input: PBMCs. This sequence joins TRBV4-3 and TRBJ1-6; 9 bases align to TRBD1. CDR3 protein: CASSTTGQGNSPLHF. CDR3 in DNA: TGCGCCAGCAGCACAACGGGACAGGGCAATTCACCCCTCCACTTT.